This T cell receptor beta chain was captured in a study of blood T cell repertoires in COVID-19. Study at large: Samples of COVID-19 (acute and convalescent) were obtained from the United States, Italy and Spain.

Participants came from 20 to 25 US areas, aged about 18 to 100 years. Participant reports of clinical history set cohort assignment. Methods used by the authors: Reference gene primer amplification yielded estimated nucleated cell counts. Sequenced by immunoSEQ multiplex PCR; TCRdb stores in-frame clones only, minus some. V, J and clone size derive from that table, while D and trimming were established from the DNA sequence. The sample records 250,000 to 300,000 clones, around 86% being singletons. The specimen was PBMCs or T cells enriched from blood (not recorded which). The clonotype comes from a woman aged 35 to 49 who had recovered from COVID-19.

CDR3 DNA sequence: TGTGCCAGCACTCCTTGGGGGGGTACGAACGAGCAGTACTTC. It encodes CASTPWGGTNEQYF. The genes are TRBV7-9 and TRBJ2-7, with 7 nucleotides matching TRBD2. The CDR3 sequence is 14 residues long. With V trimmed by 7 bases and J by 5 bases, 11 bases remained unmatched. Germline V gives CDR1 SEHNR, CDR2 FQNEAQ (reference sequence).